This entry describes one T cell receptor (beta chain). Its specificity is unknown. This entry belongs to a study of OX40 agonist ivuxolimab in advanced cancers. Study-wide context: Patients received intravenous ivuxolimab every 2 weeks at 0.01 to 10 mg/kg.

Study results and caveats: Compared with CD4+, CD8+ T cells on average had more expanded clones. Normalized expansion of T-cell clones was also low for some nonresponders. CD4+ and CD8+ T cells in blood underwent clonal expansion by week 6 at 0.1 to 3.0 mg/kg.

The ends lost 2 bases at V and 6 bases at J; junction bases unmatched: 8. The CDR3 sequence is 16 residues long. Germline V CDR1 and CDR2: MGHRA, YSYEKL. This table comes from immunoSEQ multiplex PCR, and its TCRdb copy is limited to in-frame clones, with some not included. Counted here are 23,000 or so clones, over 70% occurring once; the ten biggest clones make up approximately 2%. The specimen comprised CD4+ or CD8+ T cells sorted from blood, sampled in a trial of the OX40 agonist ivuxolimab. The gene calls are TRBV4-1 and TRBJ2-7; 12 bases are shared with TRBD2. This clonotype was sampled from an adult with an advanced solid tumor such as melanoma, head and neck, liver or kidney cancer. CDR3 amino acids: CASSQTRLAGEGEQYF. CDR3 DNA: TGCGCCAGCAGCCAAACCCGACTAGCGGGAGAAGGCGAGCAGTACTTC.